One sample yielded the 14 T cell receptor beta chains listed below, sequenced in a study of cytomegalovirus exposure and HLA in healthy donors (dated by TCRdb to 2016 to 2017). Libraries came from the immunoSEQ multiplex PCR assay. The multiplex PCR relied on a mix of 60 forward primers for TCR Vbeta segments and 13 reverse primers for TCR Jbeta segments. Sourced from immuneACCESS, this table was stored by TCRdb with only in-frame sequences that have V and J called. A share of the clones is absent; for the studies checked, an unresolved V gene accounts for under half, and the remainder has no known explanation. In this sample the table shows approximately 160,000 clones, 65% to 90% of which occur a single time. The top ten hold roughly 2% of the sample. The specimen was PBMCs. The receptors were gathered from a human donor in good health.

V gene TRBV4-2 combines with J gene TRBJ2-7, with 14 bases that match TRBD2. Germline trimming cut 1 base from V and 3 bases from J; bases unmatched to any gene: 5. This CDR3 is 17 amino acids long. Germline values: CDR1 LGHNA, CDR2 YNFKEQ. Written as DNA, the CDR3 is TGTGCCAGCAGCCAAGTACAAGGGACTAGCGGGGGCTACGAGCAGTACTTC. This translates into CASSQVQGTSGGYEQYF.

The V gene is TRBV9, the J gene TRBJ2-1, with D possibly matching TRBD2 (6 bases). CDR3 length: 15 residues. Germline CDR1 SGDLS, CDR2 YYNGEE. V dropped 3 bases and J dropped 5 bases, with 15 bases sitting between them. For the CDR3, the DNA is TGTGCCAGCAGCGCCGATCTGCGGGGAGACAATGAGCAGTTCTTC. Translation: CASSADLRGDNEQFF.

This clone was counted only a few times. CDR3: CASSQNPTVGGYEQYF. CDR3 in DNA: TGCGCCAGCAGCCAGAACCCCACCGTGGGAGGGTACGAGCAGTACTTC. V gene TRBV4-1 combines with J gene TRBJ2-7, with 7 bases identical to TRBD2. The CDR3 runs to 16 residues. From germline, CDR1 is MGHRA and CDR2 YSYEKL. V trimming: 3 bases; J trimming: 4 bases; junction bases outside the gene matches: 12.

This clone has only a few counts. The chain couples TRBV11-3 to TRBJ2-1; 12 bases are a match to TRBD2. The J segment lost 15 bases and the V segment lost 5 bases, leaving 8 bases of the junction unmatched. The V gene's germline CDR1 is SGHNT and CDR2 YENEEA. The CDR3 contains 13 residues. The CDR3 nucleotides read TGTGCCAGCAGCCAAACTAGCGGGGGGCGGGGGTTCTTC. It is translated as CASSQTSGGRGFF.

This CDR3 reads CASSSLGVENTIYF. The DNA for the CDR3 is TGTGCCAGCAGTTCGTTGGGAGTAGAAAACACCATATATTTT. V and J are TRBV28 and TRBJ1-3; D not certain. The ends were cut back, 4 bases at V and 6 bases at J, with 13 bases in the middle. CDR1 MDHEN and CDR2 SYDVKM come from the germline V gene. This CDR3 is built from 14 residues.

This clone was recorded once. The V gene is TRBV7-3, the J gene TRBJ2-1, with TRBD1 matching over 8 bases. Germline CDR1 and CDR2: SGHTA and FQGTGA. Trimming removed 3 bases from V and 12 bases from J; junction bases left unmatched: 7. The CDR3 is 13 residues long. The DNA for the CDR3 is TGTGCCAGCAGCTTGACAGGGGACGGCGGGCAGTTCTTC. This codes for CASSLTGDGGQFF.

This clone has just a few counts. This chain links TRBV9 with TRBJ2-2, with no clear D. Per germline, CDR1 SGDLS and CDR2 YYNGEE. The CDR3 contains 14 residues. Trimming left V 0 bases short and J 1 base short, with 4 bases between. The CDR3 region is CASSVAGNTGELFF. The CDR3 DNA sequence: TGTGCCAGCAGCGTAGCGGGGAACACCGGGGAGCTGTTTTTT.

Points on this clone: This same CDR3 is encoded by further DNA sequences in the sample. This chain joins TRBV2 and TRBJ1-5; 7 bases map to TRBD1. The CDR3 is 13 amino acids. Germline values: CDR1 SNHLY, CDR2 FYNNEI. With 5 bases clipped from V and 5 bases from J, the junction kept 3 bases outside the gene matches. As DNA, the CDR3 is TGTGCCAGCAGTCGACAGGGCGATCAGCCCCAGCATTTT. Translating gives CASSRQGDQPQHF.

The chain employs TRBV4-3 and TRBJ2-7; the D gene is possibly TRBD1 (5 bases). There are 13 residues in the CDR3. Looked up from germline, CDR1 is LGHNA and CDR2 is YSLEER. The ends were cut back, 7 bases at V and 2 bases at J, with 12 bases in the middle. As DNA, the CDR3 is TGCGCCAGCAACGGCGACAGCCCCTACGAGCAGTACTTC. The encoded protein is CASNGDSPYEQYF.

The V call is TRBV7-8, the J call TRBJ1-3, with D possibly TRBD1 on 5 matching bases. Germline CDR1 reads SGHVS; CDR2 reads FQNEAQ. This CDR3 is built from 14 residues. Trimming took off 11 bases at V and 4 bases at J, with 18 bases between the two ends. CDR3 residues: CAFREGRTGNTIYF. Here the CDR3 DNA reads TGTGCCTTCAGGGAGGGGAGGACGGGAAACACCATATATTTT. The whole variable domain, remainder taken from reference TRBV7-8 and TRBJ1-3, is GAGVSQSPRYKVAKRGQDVALRCDPISGHVSLFWYQQALGQGPEFLTYFQNEAQLDKSGLPSDRFFAERPEGSVSTLKIQRTQQEDSAVYLCAFREGRTGNTIYFGEGSWLTVV.

With respect to this clone: The sample has other DNA sequences that encode this CDR3 too. The chain combines TRBV5-1 with TRBJ1-1, with 7 bases lining up with TRBD1. Germline assignment: CDR1 SGHRS and CDR2 YFSETQ. V shed 0 bases, J shed 4 bases, and the junction held 3 bases outside the gene matches. The CDR3 is 14 amino acids. The CDR3 loop is CASSLGQGSTEAFF. Here the CDR3 DNA reads TGCGCCAGCAGCTTGGGACAGGGTAGCACTGAAGCTTTCTTT.

CDR3 bases: TGTGCCAGCAGCTTTAGCGGGGGGGCCGCGTACGAGCAGTACTTC. Its protein is CASSFSGGAAYEQYF. The chain carries TRBV7-2 and TRBJ2-7; 11 nucleotides align to TRBD2. Trimming cost V 3 bases and J 4 bases; bases outside gene matches: 5. Germline loops: CDR1 SGHTA, CDR2 FQGNSA. The CDR3 sequence is 15 residues long.

V and J are TRBV5-6 and TRBJ1-5; tentatively, D is TRBD1 (5 bases). Per the germline V gene, CDR1 is SGHDT and CDR2 is YYEEEE. This CDR3 comprises 15 residues. With 5 bases removed from V and 3 bases from J, the gap between germline ends came to 15 bases. The CDR3 reads CASSYDRSPNQPQHF. DNA for the CDR3: TGTGCCAGCAGTTATGACAGAAGTCCCAATCAGCCCCAGCATTTT.

The gene calls are TRBV5-1 and TRBJ2-5; a weak D match, TRBD2 (8 bases). The DNA end is a closer match to TRBJ2-7, so the J assignment may be wrong. The CDR3 loop spans 15 amino acids. CDR1 and CDR2 (germline): SGHRS, YFSETQ. The CDR3 bases are TGCGCCAGCAGCCCGGGGGGGACAGCCGCTTACGAGCAGTACTTC. This codes for CASSPGGTAAYEQYF.